The 23 T cell receptor beta chains given below trace back to one sample, sequenced in a study of spatial heterogeneity in lung cancer. As to time point: sample taken at primary tumor resection. Unsorted tumor, nontumor lung tissue or cryopreserved PBMC supplied the whole RNA. TCRdb analysed the 5' RACE reads with MiXCR anew, one entry per CDR3 protein. The table has approximately 11,000 distinct CDR3 sequences, around 3.5% seen once. The starting material was PBMCs, obtained at surgery. The origin of the receptors is a female donor with early-stage non-small cell lung cancer.

This clonotype is termed medium-sized (0.01 to 0.1%). This beta chain is an off-target read within a library intended for alpha chains, so its frequency means little. This chain joins TRBV27 and TRBJ2-3; D is ambiguous. The CDR3 spans 12 residues. With 4 bases removed from V and 6 bases from J, the gap between germline ends came to 8 bases. CDR1 MNHEY and CDR2 SMNVEV come from the germline V gene (reference sequence). CDR3 loop: CASSSPPDTQYF. For the CDR3, the DNA is TGTGCCAGCAGTTCCCCCCCGGATACGCAGTATTTT.

This clonotype was seen a few times. This beta chain came through as a stray read in a library set up for alpha chains, and its size says little. The chain recombines TRBV19 with TRBJ2-1; D tentatively fits TRBD1 or TRBD2 (7 bases each). This CDR3 comprises 15 residues. Germline V CDR1 and CDR2: LNHDA, SQIVND (reference sequence). The V end was cut by 4 bases, the J end by 2 bases, with 12 bases between. CDR3 sequence: CASSTGGDPYNEQFF. The CDR3 DNA is TGTGCCAGTAGTACAGGGGGGGACCCCTACAATGAGCAGTTCTTC.

This clonotype was seen many times. This beta chain appears as a stray read in a library generated for alpha chains; its size is not informative. This chain links TRBV27 with TRBJ1-4, with unresolved D. This CDR3 comprises 12 residues. Germline values: CDR1 MNHEY, CDR2 SMNVEV (reference sequence). The V gene lost 6 bases and the J gene lost 4 bases, with 6 bases spanning the gap. CDR3 nucleotides: TGTGCCAGCAGCCCGGATAATGAAAAACTGTTTTTT. As protein: CASSPDNEKLFF.

At least ten counts were recorded for this clonotype. Since it is a stray read in a library aimed at alpha chains, this beta chain has a size that is not meaningful. The chain employs TRBV7-9 and TRBJ1-2, with 7 bases identical to TRBD1. Trimming took 3 bases from V and 2 from J; bases not matched to a gene: 9. The CDR3 covers 16 residues. Germline CDR1 reads SEHNR; CDR2 reads FQNEAQ (reference sequence). The CDR3 bases are TGTGCCAGCAGCTTCTCCCCCCAGGGGGAGAACTATGGCTACACCTTC. Its protein product is CASSFSPQGENYGYTF.

This clonotype was observed a few times. This beta chain represents an off-target read in a library built for alpha chains; its size is of limited meaning. This chain links TRBV10-3 with TRBJ2-3, with 12 bases that match TRBD2. Germline CDR1 ENHRY, CDR2 SYGVKD. This CDR3 has 18 amino acids. With 10 bases clipped from V and 0 bases from J, the junction kept 14 bases outside the gene matches. CDR3 in DNA: TGTGCCACTGCGACTAGCGGGGGATCCGCATCTAGCACAGATACGCAGTATTTT. Translated, it gives CATATSGGSASSTDTQYF.

Many counts were recorded for this clonotype. With the library built for alpha chains, this beta chain is off target and its frequency is not meaningful. The gene calls are TRBV11-1 and TRBJ2-2; unclear D gene. The CDR3 spans 13 residues. Germline loops: CDR1 SGHAT, CDR2 FQDESV (reference sequence). The germline V and J ends were trimmed by 0 bases and 6 bases, with 5 bases remaining between them. The CDR3 protein is CASSLALAGELFF. CDR3 nucleotides: TGTGCCAGCAGCTTAGCGTTAGCCGGGGAGCTGTTTTTT.

There are many counts of this clonotype. For a library built for alpha chains, this beta chain is a stray read; little rests on its size. The CDR3 region is CASSSHGPIGGQYF. CDR3 sequence (DNA): TGTGCCAGCAGCTCACATGGGCCCATAGGGGGGCAGTACTTC. V usage is TRBV11-2 and J usage is TRBJ2-7; tentative D call: TRBD1 (6 bases). Trimming cost V 4 bases and J 9 bases, with 19 bases left between them. The CDR3 consists of 14 residues. The germline gives CDR1 SGHAT, CDR2 FQNNGV. Looking up the rest from reference TRBV11-2 and TRBJ2-7 gives the full variable domain: EAGVAQSPRYKIIEKRQSVAFWCNPISGHATLYWYQQILGQGPKLLIQFQNNGVVDDSQLPKDRFSAERLKGVDSTLKIQPAKLEDSAVYLCASSSHGPIGGQYFGPGTRLTVT.

This clonotype was counted ten times or more. This beta chain is an unintended read in a library built for alpha chains; its size means little. CDR3 loop: CASSYGASRSVELFF. DNA of the CDR3: TGTGCCAGCAGTTACGGGGCTAGCAGATCTGTGGAGCTGTTTTTT. The chain is built from TRBV6-2 or TRBV6-3 and TRBJ2-2, with D possibly being TRBD1 or TRBD2 (5 bases each). The V gene lost 2 bases and the J gene lost 10 bases, with 17 bases spanning the gap. Germline CDR1 reads MNHEY; CDR2 reads SVGEGT. There are 15 residues in the CDR3.

In its sample, this clonotype was seen many times. Being off target in a library aimed at alpha chains, this beta chain has a size of little meaning. The chain carries TRBV12-3 or TRBV12-4 and TRBJ2-7; TRBD1 or TRBD2 may be the D gene (6 bases each). The V and J ends lost 6 bases and 3 bases respectively, with 18 bases between them. This CDR3 region has 15 residues. CDR3 sequence: CASSPRPRGVYEQYF. The CDR3 DNA follows: TGTGCCAGCAGCCCTCGGCCAAGGGGGGTCTACGAGCAGTACTTC.

This clonotype was observed many times. This beta chain appears as a stray read in a library generated for alpha chains; its size is not informative. V gene TRBV14 combines with J gene TRBJ2-2; possible D gene TRBD1, 5 bases. Trimming stripped 0 bases from V and 6 bases from J, with 11 bases between. Germline values: CDR1 SGHDN, CDR2 FVKESK. The CDR3 has 15 residues. CDR3 region: CASSQDRVAAGELFF. The CDR3, as DNA: TGTGCCAGCAGCCAAGACAGGGTTGCGGCCGGGGAGCTGTTTTTT.

This clonotype has a count of ten or more. Found in a library prepared for alpha chains, this beta chain is an off-target read, and its abundance has little meaning. This CDR3 is CASSLGLAGGDTQYF. The CDR3, as DNA: TGTGCCAGCAGCTTGGGACTAGCGGGTGGAGATACGCAGTATTTT. The J gene is TRBJ2-3, the V gene TRBV7-2, with 12 bases fitting TRBD2. Germline CDR1 SGHTA, CDR2 FQGNSA. After removal of 3 bases from V and 5 bases from J, the junction contained 3 bases not matched to a gene. The CDR3 is made up of 15 amino acids. The complete variable domain, with remaining parts taken from reference TRBV7-2 and TRBJ2-3, reads GAGVSQSPSNKVTEKGKDVELRCDPISGHTALYWYRQSLGQGLEFLIYFQGNSAPDKSGLPSDRFSAERTGGSVSTLTIQRTQQEDSAVYLCASSLGLAGGDTQYFGPGTRLTVL.

With respect to this clonotype: This beta chain lies outside the target of a library built for alpha chains; its clone size means little. The J gene is TRBJ2-3, the V gene TRBV28, with TRBD2 matching over 11 bases. The CDR3 is 17 amino acids. Germline assignment: CDR1 MDHEN and CDR2 SYDVKM. The V segment lost 5 bases and the J segment 0 bases; nucleotides outside the gene matches: 7. CDR3 DNA: TGTGCCAGCAGTGCCGGGACTAGCGGTATGAGCACAGATACGCAGTATTTT. Encoded protein: CASSAGTSGMSTDTQYF.

Only a few counts were recorded for this clonotype. Within a library made for alpha chains, this beta chain is off target, and its count is uninformative. Written as DNA, the CDR3 is TGTGCCAGCAGCCAAGAAACGGAAGCGGGCGAGCAGTACTTC. Translation: CASSQETEAGEQYF. The V gene is TRBV3-1, the J gene TRBJ2-7; a weak D match, TRBD2 (6 bases). Trimming took 0 bases from V and 6 from J, leaving 12 bases between them. CDR1 and CDR2 from the germline V gene are LGHDT and YNNKEL (reference sequence). CDR3 length equals 14 residues.

Many counts were recorded for this clonotype. The library was built for alpha chains, so this beta chain is an off-target read and its size means little. This sequence joins TRBV18 and TRBJ2-3; D unresolved. The CDR3 spans 17 residues. Germline CDR1 KGHSH, CDR2 LQKENI. The V end was cut by 3 bases, the J end by 2 bases, with 18 bases between. The CDR3 sequence: CASSPFAGQKVTDTQYF. CDR3 in DNA: TGTGCCAGCTCACCGTTTGCTGGTCAAAAAGTCACAGATACGCAGTATTTT.

This clonotype was observed many times. Because the library targeted alpha chains, this beta chain is an off-target read whose size means little. The V and J genes are TRBV15 and TRBJ2-3; 13 bases align to TRBD2. The CDR3 length is 16 residues. Germline loops: CDR1 LNHNV, CDR2 YYDKDF (reference sequence). J lost 4 bases, V lost 3 bases, and 4 bases had no gene match. The DNA of the CDR3 is TGTGCCACCAGCAGCAAACTAGCGGGGGGGCCAGATACGCAGTATTTT. Translated: CATSSKLAGGPDTQYF.

A few counts support this clonotype. Within a library made for alpha chains, this beta chain is off target, and its count is uninformative. V is TRBV3-1 and J is TRBJ2-1; 9 nucleotides align to TRBD2. This CDR3 contains 15 residues. CDR1 is LGHDT, CDR2 YNNKEL, per germline (reference sequence). J gave up 0 bases and V 3 bases, and 0 bases lay outside the gene matches. The CDR3 region is CASSHSGSSYNEQFF. The CDR3 nucleotides are TGTGCCAGCAGCCATAGCGGGAGCTCCTACAATGAGCAGTTCTTC.

In its sample, this clonotype was seen many times. This beta chain represents an off-target read in a library built for alpha chains; its size is of limited meaning. The chain recombines TRBV6-5 with TRBJ2-5; unclear D gene. Trimming cost V 5 bases and J 1 base, with 20 bases left between them. CDR3 length: 17 amino acids. CDR1 is MNHEY, CDR2 SVGAGI, per germline. The CDR3 sequence: CASSHLPTRGPQETQYF. As DNA, the CDR3 is TGTGCCAGCAGTCACCTACCAACGCGAGGTCCCCAAGAGACCCAGTACTTC.

This clonotype occurred many times. The library was built for alpha chains, so this beta chain is an off-target read and its size means little. The chain has TRBV19 and TRBJ1-1; D is uncertain. The V end lost 4 bases, the J end lost 0 bases, and 6 bases lay between the germline ends. The CDR3 sequence is 13 residues long. The V gene's germline CDR1 is LNHDA and CDR2 SQIVND (reference sequence). The CDR3 DNA follows: TGTGCCAGTAGTACAGGAGTGAACACTGAAGCTTTCTTT. It is translated as CASSTGVNTEAFF.

This clonotype was seen ten or more times. This beta chain is an unintended read in a library built for alpha chains; its size means little. The chain is built from TRBV20-1 and TRBJ1-2; no clear D. The CDR3 is made up of 12 amino acids. Germline loops: CDR1 DFQATT, CDR2 SNEGSKA (reference sequence). Deletions cut 0 bases from V and 8 bases from J, with 10 bases between. CDR3 in DNA: TGCAGTGCTAGAGACCCAGACTGGGGCTACACCTTC. Its protein product is CSARDPDWGYTF.

This clonotype was detected many times. The library was built for alpha chains, so this beta chain is an off-target read and its size means little. In DNA form, the CDR3 reads TGTGCCAGCGGACCCACGGCGGTCGGGGCCGGGGAGCTGTTTTTT. Its protein is CASGPTAVGAGELFF. The rearrangement joins TRBV7-8 to TRBJ2-2; TRBD2 is a possible D gene (5 bases). Looked up from germline, CDR1 is SGHVS and CDR2 is FQNEAQ. CDR3 length: 15 residues. Between the trimmed V and J ends, which lost 8 bases and 6 bases, there was a span of 19 bases. Full variable domain (missing parts from reference TRBV7-8 and TRBJ2-2): GAGVSQSPRYKVAKRGQDVALRCDPISGHVSLFWYQQALGQGPEFLTYFQNEAQLDKSGLPSDRFFAERPEGSVSTLKIQRTQQEDSAVYLCASGPTAVGAGELFFGEGSRLTVL.

In regard to this clonotype: With the library built for alpha chains, this beta chain is off target and its frequency is not meaningful. J is TRBJ2-3 and V is TRBV6-5; D is possibly TRBD2 (6 bases). Germline V gives CDR1 MNHEY, CDR2 SVGAGI. CDR3 length: 14 amino acids. Trimming cost V 10 bases and J 0 bases, with 14 bases left between them. The CDR3 sequence: CATTSGLSTDTQYF. For the CDR3, the DNA is TGTGCCACTACGAGCGGGCTCAGCACAGATACGCAGTATTTT.

This clonotype was recorded many times. A library made for alpha chains picked up this beta chain off target, so its size means little. In DNA form, the CDR3 reads TGTGCCAGGGGCCCTTTAGTAGCAGATACGCAGTATTTT. As protein: CARGPLVADTQYF. The chain combines TRBV6-6 with TRBJ2-3; D remains ambiguous. The CDR3 spans 13 residues. V was clipped by 9 bases and J by 4 bases, with 14 bases between them. CDR1 and CDR2 from the germline V gene are MNHNY and SVGAGI (reference sequence).

This clonotype was observed at least ten times. Being off target in a library aimed at alpha chains, this beta chain has a size of little meaning. This chain connects TRBV20-1 to TRBJ2-5; D call uncertain. Looked up from germline, CDR1 is DFQATT and CDR2 is SNEGSKA (reference sequence). CDR3 length equals 15 residues. Trimming took 0 bases from V and 6 from J, leaving 17 bases between them. DNA for the CDR3: TGCAGTGCTAGAGAGGCATCTCGAGTTGGGAAGACCCAGTACTTC. Translating it yields CSAREASRVGKTQYF.